The sequence of this T cell receptor beta chain was determined in a study of T-cell reconstitution after alpha-beta-depleted transplantation in children. TCRbeta library construction was performed incorporating unique molecular identifiers. TCRdb redid the calling of the PCR reads with MiXCR, one entry per CDR3 protein. The repertoire holds about 250,000 distinct CDR3 sequences, under 30% seen once, with 4% to 5.5% in the top ten. General study points: T-cell counts and diversity at one year following transplant were attributed mainly to newly produced T cells. In some patients, recipient T cells and intrathymic progenitors surviving conditioning explained high day-60 diversity. As was reported, about two months after transplant, alpha-beta T cells came from several hundred expanded graft clones.

CDR1 is SGHDT and CDR2 is YYEEEE in the germline V gene. The CDR3 consists of 13 residues. Trimming took 2 bases from V and 3 from J, leaving 8 bases between them. This clonotype was detected only a few times. What it binds is not known. Sequencing was performed on PBMCs, mostly from graft donor cells, taken 360 days after TCRalphabeta/CD19-depleted stem cell transplant. The source of this sequence is a female patient aged 2-9 years who had a stem cell transplant for congenital amegakaryocytic thrombocytopenia, so the T cells may come from the graft donor. The rearrangement joins TRBV5-6 to TRBJ1-2; TRBD1 might be the D (5 bases). CDR3 in amino acids: CASSFGRDYGYTF. For the CDR3, the DNA is TGTGCCAGCAGCTTCGGCAGGGACTATGGCTACACCTTC.